One sample yielded the 10 T cell receptor beta chains listed below, sequenced in a study of cytomegalovirus exposure and HLA in healthy donors. Primers for the PCR totalled 60 Vbeta and 13 Jbeta. Libraries were prepared by immunoSEQ multiplex PCR; TCRdb keeps only in-frame clonotypes and omits some of them. The data show around 100,000 clones, about 80% seen once. Sequencing used PBMCs. The receptors come from a woman aged 30 to 39 in good health and CMV-seropositive.

This sequence joins TRBV2 and TRBJ1-2; D is unclear. CDR3 size: 13 residues. Germline CDR1 reads SNHLY; CDR2 reads FYNNEI. Between the trimmed V and J ends, which lost 3 bases and 3 bases, there was a span of 8 bases. The CDR3 region is CASSDEGDYGYTF. The CDR3 DNA sequence: TGTGCCAGCAGTGACGAGGGTGACTATGGCTACACCTTC.

CDR3: CASSSRGAGVSEQFF. Written as DNA, the CDR3 is TGTGCCAGCAGCTCGCGCGGGGCGGGGGTTAGCGAGCAGTTCTTC. V gene TRBV13 combines with J gene TRBJ2-1, with 7 bases lining up with TRBD2. There are 15 residues in the CDR3. V shed 4 bases, J shed 10 bases, and the junction held 13 bases outside the gene matches. Per the germline V gene, CDR1 is PRHDT and CDR2 is FYEKMQ (reference sequence).

The rearrangement uses TRBV25-1 and TRBJ2-4, with D possibly being TRBD2 (7 bases). Trimming cost V 2 bases and J 3 bases, with 11 bases left between them. In germline, CDR1 is MGHDK, CDR2 SYGVNS. The CDR3 sequence is 15 residues long. CDR3 in DNA: TGTGCCAGCAGTGAAGAGGGGGGGATCAAAAACATTCAGTACTTC. Its protein is CASSEEGGIKNIQYF.

The chain is built from TRBV30 and TRBJ2-7; TRBD1 is a possible D gene (5 bases). CDR3 size: 13 residues. CDR1 is GTSNPN and CDR2 is SVGIG in the germline V gene (reference sequence). V lost 0 bases to trimming and J lost 3 bases, with 9 bases between them. The CDR3 DNA follows: TGTGCCTGGAGTGTAGACAGATACTACGAGCAGTACTTC. This translates into CAWSVDRYYEQYF.

This clone was found once. This chain links TRBV2 with TRBJ2-2, with TRBD2 matching over 11 bases. The CDR3 runs to 15 residues. Trimming removed 7 bases from V and 7 bases from J; junction bases left unmatched: 8. The germline CDR1 and CDR2 sequences are SNHLY and FYNNEI. CDR3 DNA: TGTGCCAGCACCTCACTAGCGGGAGCGGACGGGGAGCTGTTTTTT. Translating it yields CASTSLAGADGELFF. The full variable domain, with the rest looked up from reference TRBV2 and TRBJ2-2, is EPEVTQTPSHQVTQMGQEVILRCVPISNHLYFYWYRQILGQKVEFLVSFYNNEISEKSEIFDDQFSVERPDGSNFTLKIRSTKLEDSAMYFCASTSLAGADGELFFGEGSRLTVL.

The chain carries TRBV9 and TRBJ1-1; possibly TRBD1 for D (6 bases). Trimming pared 4 bases from V and 5 bases from J, leaving 12 bases between. There are 13 residues in the CDR3. Germline CDR1 reads SGDLS; CDR2 reads YYNGEE. CDR3 in amino acids: CASSHARGTEAFF. The CDR3 DNA sequence: TGTGCCAGCAGCCACGCGAGGGGGACTGAAGCTTTCTTT.

The chain carries TRBV30 and TRBJ2-5; 10 nucleotides match TRBD2. This CDR3 has 14 residues. The trim removed 4 bases at V and 8 bases at J, leaving 10 bases unmatched. CDR1 and CDR2 from the germline V gene are GTSNPN and SVGIG (reference sequence). Here the CDR3 reads CAWTGLAAMTTQYF. As DNA, the CDR3 is TGTGCCTGGACAGGACTAGCGGCTATGACCACCCAGTACTTC. Full variable domain (remainder filled in from reference TRBV30 and TRBJ2-5): SQTIHQWPATLVQPVGSPLSLECTVEGTSNPNLYWYRQAAGRGLQLLFYSVGIGQISSEVPQNLSASRPQDRQFILSSKKLLLSDSGFYLCAWTGLAAMTTQYFGPGTRLLVL.

The chain has TRBV5-1 and TRBJ2-3, with 10 bases matching TRBD2. The CDR3 covers 16 residues. The junction had 4 bases not matched to a gene; V was cut back by 1 base and J by 2 bases. Germline V lookup: CDR1 SGHRS, CDR2 YFSETQ. CDR3 DNA: TGCGCCAGCAGCTTGCTGAGCGGGGGGGTCACAGATACGCAGTATTTT. Translating it yields CASSLLSGGVTDTQYF.

J is TRBJ1-6 and V is TRBV11-3, with unresolved D. Germline V gene sequence: CDR1 SGHNT, CDR2 YENEEA. The germline V and J ends were trimmed by 1 base and 10 bases, with 20 bases remaining between them. The CDR3 spans 17 residues. The CDR3 region is CASSLGQATQLTSPLHF. The DNA for the CDR3 is TGTGCCAGCAGCTTAGGTCAAGCCACGCAACTTACCTCACCCCTCCACTTT.

This clone was observed a handful of times. The chain employs TRBV6-1 and TRBJ1-5; D is possibly TRBD1 (5 bases). The CDR3 is 15 residues long. CDR1 and CDR2 from the germline V gene are MNHNS and SASEGT. Trimming took off 4 bases at V and 0 bases at J, with 10 bases between the two ends. The CDR3 protein is CASSVGEVSNQPQHF. DNA of the CDR3: TGTGCCAGCAGTGTAGGGGAGGTTAGCAATCAGCCCCAGCATTTT.